The present entry profiles one T cell receptor (beta chain) with its context. No antigen is known for it. This entry belongs to a study of CD8+CD57+ T cells in acquired aplastic anemia. TCR beta VDJ and CDR3 profiling used genomic DNA as template. TCRdb passed the reads through MiXCR, listing each CDR3 protein once. The sample has over 250,000 distinct CDR3 sequences, under 65% seen once. Previously, flow cytometry had revealed CD8+CD57+ cell expansion in the patients chosen for sequencing. Each patient carried a diagnosis of severe acquired aplastic anemia. All patients were therapy-naive when blood was sampled. Study conclusions and caveats: Researchers report that twenty-nine CD8+ CDR3 sequences appeared in both patients and controls. Controls did not differ significantly from patients in CD8+ Simpson's diversity.

The CDR3 length is 14 residues. Trimming took off 4 bases at V and 4 bases at J, with 13 bases between the two ends. Per germline, CDR1 SGHRS and CDR2 YFSETQ. The sample comprised sorted CD4+, CD8+, or CD8+CD57+ T cells (not recorded which) from PBMCs. This clonotype was sampled from a human donor with aplastic anemia. The rearrangement joins TRBV5-1 to TRBJ2-3; D ambiguous. The chain's CDR3 is CASSLIPEADTQYF. The CDR3 DNA follows: TGCGCCAGCAGCCTAATACCAGAGGCAGATACGCAGTATTTT.